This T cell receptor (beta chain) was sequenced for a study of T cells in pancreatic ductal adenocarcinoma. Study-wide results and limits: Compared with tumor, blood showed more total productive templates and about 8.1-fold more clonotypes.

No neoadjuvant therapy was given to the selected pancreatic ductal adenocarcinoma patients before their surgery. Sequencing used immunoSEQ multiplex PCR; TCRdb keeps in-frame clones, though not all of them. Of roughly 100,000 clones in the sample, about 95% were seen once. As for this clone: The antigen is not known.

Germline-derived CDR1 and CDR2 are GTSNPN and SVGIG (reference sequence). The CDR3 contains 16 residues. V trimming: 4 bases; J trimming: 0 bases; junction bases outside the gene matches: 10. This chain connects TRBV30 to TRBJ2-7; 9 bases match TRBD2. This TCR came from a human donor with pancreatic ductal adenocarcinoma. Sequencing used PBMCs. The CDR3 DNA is TGTGCCTGGAAGCTAGCGGGACCCAGGAGCTCCTACGAGCAGTACTTC. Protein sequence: CAWKLAGPRSSYEQYF.